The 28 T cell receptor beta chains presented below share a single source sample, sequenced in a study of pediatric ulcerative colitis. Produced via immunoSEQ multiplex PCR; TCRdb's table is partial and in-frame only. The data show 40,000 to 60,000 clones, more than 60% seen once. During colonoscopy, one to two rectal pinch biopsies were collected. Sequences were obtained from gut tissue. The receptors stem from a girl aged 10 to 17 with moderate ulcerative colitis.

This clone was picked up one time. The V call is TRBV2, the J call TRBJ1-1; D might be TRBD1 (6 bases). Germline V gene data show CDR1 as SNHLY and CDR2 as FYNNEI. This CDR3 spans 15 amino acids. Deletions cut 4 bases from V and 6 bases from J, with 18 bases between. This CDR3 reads CASSVNRVSLSEAFF. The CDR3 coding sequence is TGTGCCAGCAGTGTAAACAGGGTATCGCTGTCTGAAGCTTTCTTT. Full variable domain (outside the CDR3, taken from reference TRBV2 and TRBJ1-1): EPEVTQTPSHQVTQMGQEVILRCVPISNHLYFYWYRQILGQKVEFLVSFYNNEISEKSEIFDDQFSVERPDGSNFTLKIRSTKLEDSAMYFCASSVNRVSLSEAFFGQGTRLTVV.

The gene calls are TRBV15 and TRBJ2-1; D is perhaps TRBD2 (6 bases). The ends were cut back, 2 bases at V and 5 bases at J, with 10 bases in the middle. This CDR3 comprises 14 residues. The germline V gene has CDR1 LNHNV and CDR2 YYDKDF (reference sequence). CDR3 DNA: TGTGCCACCAGCAGATCGGGACTTAACAATGAGCAGTTCTTC. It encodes CATSRSGLNNEQFF.

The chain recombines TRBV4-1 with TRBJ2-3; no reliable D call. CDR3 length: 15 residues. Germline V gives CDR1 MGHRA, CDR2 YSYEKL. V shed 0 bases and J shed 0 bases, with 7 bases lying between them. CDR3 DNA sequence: TGCGCCAGCAGCCAAGAGGCAGCTAGCACAGATACGCAGTATTTT. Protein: CASSQEAASTDTQYF.

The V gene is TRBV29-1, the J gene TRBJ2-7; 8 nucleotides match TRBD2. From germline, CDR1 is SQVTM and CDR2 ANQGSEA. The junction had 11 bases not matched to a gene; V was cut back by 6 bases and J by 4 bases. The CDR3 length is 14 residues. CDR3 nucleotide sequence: TGCAGCGTCCTACTGGCGGGGGGCGGGTACGAGCAGTACTTC. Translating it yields CSVLLAGGGYEQYF.

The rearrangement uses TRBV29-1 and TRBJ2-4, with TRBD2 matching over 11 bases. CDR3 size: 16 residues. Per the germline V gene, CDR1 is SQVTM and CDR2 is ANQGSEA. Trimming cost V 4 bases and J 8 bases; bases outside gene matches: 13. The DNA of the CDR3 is TGCAGCGTTGTAGGGGTAGCGGGAGGGCGGGGGGACATTCAGTACTTC. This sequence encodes CSVVGVAGGRGDIQYF.

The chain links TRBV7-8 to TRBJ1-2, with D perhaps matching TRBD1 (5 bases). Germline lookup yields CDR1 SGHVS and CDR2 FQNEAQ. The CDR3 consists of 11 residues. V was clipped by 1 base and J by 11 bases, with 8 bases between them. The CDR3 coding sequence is TGTGCCAGCAGCTTAGGACAGCTTTACACCTTC. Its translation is CASSLGQLYTF.

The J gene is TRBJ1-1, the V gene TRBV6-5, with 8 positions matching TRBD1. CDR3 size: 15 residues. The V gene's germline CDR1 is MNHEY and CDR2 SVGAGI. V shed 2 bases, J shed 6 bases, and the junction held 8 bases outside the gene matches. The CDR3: CASSYQGQGGAEAFF. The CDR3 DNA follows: TGTGCCAGCAGTTACCAAGGACAGGGAGGGGCTGAAGCTTTCTTT.

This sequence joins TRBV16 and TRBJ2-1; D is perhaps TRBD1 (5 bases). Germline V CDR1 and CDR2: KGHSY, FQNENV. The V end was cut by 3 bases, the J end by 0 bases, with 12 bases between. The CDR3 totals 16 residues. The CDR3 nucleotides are TGTGCCAGCAGCCAGGCAGGGCTGACCTCCTACAATGAGCAGTTCTTC. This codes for CASSQAGLTSYNEQFF.

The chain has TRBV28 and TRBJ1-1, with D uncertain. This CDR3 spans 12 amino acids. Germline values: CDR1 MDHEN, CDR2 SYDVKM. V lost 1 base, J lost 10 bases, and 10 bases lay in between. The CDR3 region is CASSLYLITAFF. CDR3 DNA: TGTGCCAGCAGTTTATACCTTATTACAGCTTTCTTT.

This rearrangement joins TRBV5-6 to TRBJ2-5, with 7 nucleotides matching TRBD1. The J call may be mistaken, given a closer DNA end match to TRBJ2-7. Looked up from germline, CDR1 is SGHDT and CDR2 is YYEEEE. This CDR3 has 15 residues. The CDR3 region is CASSLPGTDSYEQYF. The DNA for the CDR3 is TGTGCCAGCAGCTTACCCGGGACAGACTCCTACGAGCAGTACTTC.

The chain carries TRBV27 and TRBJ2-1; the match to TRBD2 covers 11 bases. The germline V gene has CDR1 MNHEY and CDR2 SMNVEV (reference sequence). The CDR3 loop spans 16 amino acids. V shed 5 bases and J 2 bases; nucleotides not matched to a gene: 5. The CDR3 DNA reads TGTGCCAGCAGTCCGGGACTAGCGGTTACCTACAATGAGCAGTTCTTC. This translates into CASSPGLAVTYNEQFF.

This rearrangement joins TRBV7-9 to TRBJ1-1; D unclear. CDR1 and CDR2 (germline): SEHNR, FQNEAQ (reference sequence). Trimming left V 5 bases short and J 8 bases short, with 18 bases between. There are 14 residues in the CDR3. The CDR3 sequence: CASSPSTGLGEAFF. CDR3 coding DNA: TGTGCCAGCAGCCCTTCGACGGGCTTAGGAGAAGCTTTCTTT.

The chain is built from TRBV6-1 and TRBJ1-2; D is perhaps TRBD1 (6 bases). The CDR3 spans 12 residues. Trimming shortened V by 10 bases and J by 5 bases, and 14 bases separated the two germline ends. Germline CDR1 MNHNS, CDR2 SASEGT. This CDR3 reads CAIQLDSYGYTF. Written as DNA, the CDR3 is TGTGCCATACAATTGGACAGTTATGGCTACACCTTC.

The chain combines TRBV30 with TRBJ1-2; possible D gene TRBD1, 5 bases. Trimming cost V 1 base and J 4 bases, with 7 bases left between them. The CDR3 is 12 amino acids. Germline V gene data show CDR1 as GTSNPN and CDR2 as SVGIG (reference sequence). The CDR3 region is CAWSAGTYGYTF. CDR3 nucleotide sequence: TGTGCCTGGAGTGCGGGGACCTATGGCTACACCTTC.

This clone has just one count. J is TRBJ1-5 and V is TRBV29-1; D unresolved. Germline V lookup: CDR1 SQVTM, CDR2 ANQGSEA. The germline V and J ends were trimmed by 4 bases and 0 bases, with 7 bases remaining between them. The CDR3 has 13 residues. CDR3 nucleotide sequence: TGCAGCGTTGGCGGGTATAGCAATCAGCCCCAGCATTTT. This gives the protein CSVGGYSNQPQHF.

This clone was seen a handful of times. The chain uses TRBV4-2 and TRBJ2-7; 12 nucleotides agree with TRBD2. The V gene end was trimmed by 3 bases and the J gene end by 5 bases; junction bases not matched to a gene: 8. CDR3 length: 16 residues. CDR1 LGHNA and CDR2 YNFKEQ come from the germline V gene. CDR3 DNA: TGTGCCAGCAGCCATTATACTAGCGGGAGGTACCACGAGCAGTACTTC. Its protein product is CASSHYTSGRYHEQYF.

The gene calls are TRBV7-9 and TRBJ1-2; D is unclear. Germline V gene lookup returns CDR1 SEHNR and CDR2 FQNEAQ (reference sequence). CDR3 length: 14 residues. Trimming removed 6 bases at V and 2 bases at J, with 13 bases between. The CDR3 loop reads CASSPAGQNYGYTF. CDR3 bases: TGTGCCAGCAGTCCCGCGGGCCAAAACTATGGCTACACCTTC.

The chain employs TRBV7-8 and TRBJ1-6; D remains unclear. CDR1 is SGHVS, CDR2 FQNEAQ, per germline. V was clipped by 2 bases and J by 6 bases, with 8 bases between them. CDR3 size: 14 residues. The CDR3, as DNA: TGTGCCAGCAGCTTACTAGCCCTTAATTCACCCCTCCACTTT. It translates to CASSLLALNSPLHF.

CDR3 region: CASSFRRRTDYGYTF. CDR3 sequence (DNA): TGTGCCAGCAGCTTCCGTCGGCGGACAGACTATGGCTACACCTTC. V and J are TRBV7-2 and TRBJ1-2, with D possibly TRBD1 on 6 matching bases. Deletions cut 3 bases from V and 3 bases from J, with 14 bases between. CDR1 and CDR2 from the germline V gene are SGHTA and FQGNSA. The length of the CDR3 is 15 residues. Using reference TRBV7-2 and TRBJ1-2 for the parts outside the CDR3, the full variable domain is GAGVSQSPSNKVTEKGKDVELRCDPISGHTALYWYRQSLGQGLEFLIYFQGNSAPDKSGLPSDRFSAERTGGSVSTLTIQRTQQEDSAVYLCASSFRRRTDYGYTFGSGTRLTVV.

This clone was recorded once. CDR3 region: CASSQSGTGFAEQFF. CDR3 DNA sequence: TGTGCCAGCAGCCAATCCGGGACAGGGTTTGCTGAGCAGTTCTTC. The rearrangement uses TRBV14 and TRBJ2-1; TRBD1 agrees at 9 bases. Germline loops: CDR1 SGHDN, CDR2 FVKESK. The CDR3 consists of 15 residues. The trim removed 2 bases at V and 9 bases at J, leaving 8 bases unmatched.

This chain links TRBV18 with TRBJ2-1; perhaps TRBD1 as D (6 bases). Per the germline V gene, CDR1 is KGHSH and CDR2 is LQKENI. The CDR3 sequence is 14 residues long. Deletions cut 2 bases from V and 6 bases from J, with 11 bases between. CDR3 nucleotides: TGTGCCAGCTCACCAGTAATGGGGGCCAATGAGCAGTTCTTC. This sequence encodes CASSPVMGANEQFF.

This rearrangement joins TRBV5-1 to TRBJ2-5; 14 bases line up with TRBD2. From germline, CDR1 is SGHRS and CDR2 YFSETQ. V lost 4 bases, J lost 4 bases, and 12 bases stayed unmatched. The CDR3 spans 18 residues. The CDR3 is CASSVTGTSGSWGETQYF. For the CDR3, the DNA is TGCGCCAGCAGCGTGACCGGGACTAGCGGGAGCTGGGGAGAGACCCAGTACTTC.

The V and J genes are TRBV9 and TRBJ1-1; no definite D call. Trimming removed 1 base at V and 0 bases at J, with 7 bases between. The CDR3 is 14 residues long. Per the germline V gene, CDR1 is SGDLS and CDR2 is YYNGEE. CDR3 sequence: CASSVNTMNTEAFF. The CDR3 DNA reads TGTGCCAGCAGCGTAAACACCATGAACACTGAAGCTTTCTTT.

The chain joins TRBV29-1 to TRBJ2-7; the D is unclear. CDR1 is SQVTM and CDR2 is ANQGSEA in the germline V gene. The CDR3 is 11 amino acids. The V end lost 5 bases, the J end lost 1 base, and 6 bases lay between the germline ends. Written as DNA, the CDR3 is TGCAGCGTTACTGATTCCTACGAGCAGTACTTC. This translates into CSVTDSYEQYF.

Here the CDR3 reads CASSVGNLSPNEKLFF. In DNA, the CDR3 is TGTGCCAGCAGCGTAGGTAATCTTTCCCCCAATGAAAAACTGTTTTTT. The V gene is TRBV9, the J gene TRBJ1-4; D gene uncertain. The CDR3 contains 16 residues. V was cut by 0 bases and J by 5 bases, with 14 bases left in between. Germline loops: CDR1 SGDLS, CDR2 YYNGEE.

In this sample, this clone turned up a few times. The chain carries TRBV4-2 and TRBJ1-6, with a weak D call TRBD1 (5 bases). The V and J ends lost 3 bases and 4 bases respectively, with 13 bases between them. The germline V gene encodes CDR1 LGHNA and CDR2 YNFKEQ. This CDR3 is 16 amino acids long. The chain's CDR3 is CASSQSSTEYNSPLHF. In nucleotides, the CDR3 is TGTGCCAGCAGCCAGTCCTCGACAGAGTATAATTCACCCCTCCACTTT.

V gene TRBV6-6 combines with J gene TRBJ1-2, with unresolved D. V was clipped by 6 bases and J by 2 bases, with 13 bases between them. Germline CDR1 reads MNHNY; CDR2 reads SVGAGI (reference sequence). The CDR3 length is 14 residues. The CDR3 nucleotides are TGTGCCAGCAGCGGGAATGGGGTGAACTATGGCTACACCTTC. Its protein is CASSGNGVNYGYTF.

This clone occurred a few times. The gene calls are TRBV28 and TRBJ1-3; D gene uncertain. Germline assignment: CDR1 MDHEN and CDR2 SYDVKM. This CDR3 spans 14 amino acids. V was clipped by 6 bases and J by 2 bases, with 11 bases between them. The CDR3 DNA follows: TGTGCCAGCAGCACCCACGGGGCTGGAAACACCATATATTTT. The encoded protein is CASSTHGAGNTIYF.